This TCR beta chain was obtained from a study of cytomegalovirus exposure and HLA in healthy donors. General study results and limits: The classifier, whose performance was assessed in both the original and validation cohorts, reportedly diagnosed cytomegalovirus status with high specificity and sensitivity.

The PCR ran on 60 Vbeta and 13 Jbeta primers. Authors' processing steps: Unique TCR beta chains totaled some 80 million in a later count, with approximately 10 million of them shared. Measured with immunoSEQ multiplex PCR; TCRdb has only the in-frame clones, and not every one. V and J calls and clone size are as listed in that table; D and trimming were resolved from the DNA. The sample lists around 99,000 clones, 63% occurring once. The germline V gene encodes CDR1 SGHRS and CDR2 YFSETQ. V dropped 7 bases and J dropped 4; count of bases not matched to a gene: 7. The CDR3 length is 15 residues. Concerning this clone: What it binds is not known.

This clonotype originated in a woman in her twenties or thirties in good health and CMV-seronegative. The chain links TRBV5-1 to TRBJ2-4; 11 bases align to TRBD2. Sequencing used PBMCs. For the CDR3, the DNA is TGCGCCAGCGGGGGGGGGACTAGCGGAAAAAACATTCAGTACTTC. This translates into CASGGGTSGKNIQYF. The variable domain in full, completed from reference TRBV5-1 and TRBJ2-4, reads KAGVTQTPRYLIKTRGQQVTLSCSPISGHRSVSWYQQTPGQGLQFLFEYFSETQRNKGNFPGRFSGRQFSNSRSEMNVSTLELGDSALYLCASGGGTSGKNIQYFGAGTRLSVL.